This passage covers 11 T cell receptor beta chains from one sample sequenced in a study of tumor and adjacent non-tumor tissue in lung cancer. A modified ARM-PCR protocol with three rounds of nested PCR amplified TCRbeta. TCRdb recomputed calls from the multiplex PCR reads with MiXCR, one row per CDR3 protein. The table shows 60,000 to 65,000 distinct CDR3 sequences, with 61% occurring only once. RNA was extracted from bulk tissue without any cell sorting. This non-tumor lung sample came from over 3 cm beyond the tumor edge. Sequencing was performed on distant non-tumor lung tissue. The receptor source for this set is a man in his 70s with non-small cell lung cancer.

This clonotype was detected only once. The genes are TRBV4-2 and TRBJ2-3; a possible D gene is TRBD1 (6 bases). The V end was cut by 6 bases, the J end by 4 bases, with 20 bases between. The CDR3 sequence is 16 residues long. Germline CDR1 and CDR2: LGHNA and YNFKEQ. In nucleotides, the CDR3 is TGTGCCAGCAGTCGAAGGGGGACATCAGGGCCAGATACGCAGTATTTT. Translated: CASSRRGTSGPDTQYF.

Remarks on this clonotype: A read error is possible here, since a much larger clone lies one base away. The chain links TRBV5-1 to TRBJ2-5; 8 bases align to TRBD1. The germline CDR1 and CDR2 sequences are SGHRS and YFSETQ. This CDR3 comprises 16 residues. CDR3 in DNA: TGCACCAGCAGCCCGCCGGGACAGGACTACCAAGAGACCCAGTACTTC. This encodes CTSSPPGQDYQETQYF.

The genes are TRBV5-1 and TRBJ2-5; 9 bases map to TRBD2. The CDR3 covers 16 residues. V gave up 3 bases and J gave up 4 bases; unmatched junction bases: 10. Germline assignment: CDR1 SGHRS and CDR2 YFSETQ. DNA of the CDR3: TGCGCCAGCAGCTCAGCGCTAGCGGGATTGCTAGAGACCCAGTACTTC. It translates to CASSSALAGLLETQYF.

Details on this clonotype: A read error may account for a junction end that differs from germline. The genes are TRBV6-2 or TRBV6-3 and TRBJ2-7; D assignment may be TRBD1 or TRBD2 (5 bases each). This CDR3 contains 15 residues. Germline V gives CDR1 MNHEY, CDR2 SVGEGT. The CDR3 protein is CASSLKRRGAYEQYF. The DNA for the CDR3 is TGCGCCAGCAGCCTAAAAAGGAGAGGGGCCTACGAGCAGTACTTC.

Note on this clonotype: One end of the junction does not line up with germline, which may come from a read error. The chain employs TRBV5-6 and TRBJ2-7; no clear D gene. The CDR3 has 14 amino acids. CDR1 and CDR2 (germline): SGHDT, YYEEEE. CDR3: CASSLDMYSYEHYF. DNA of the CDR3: TGTGCCAGCAGCTTGGACATGTACTCCTACGAGCACTACTTC.

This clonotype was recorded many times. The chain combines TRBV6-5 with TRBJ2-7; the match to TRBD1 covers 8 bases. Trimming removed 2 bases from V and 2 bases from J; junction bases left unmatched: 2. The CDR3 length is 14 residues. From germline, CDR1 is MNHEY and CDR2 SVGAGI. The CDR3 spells CASSYNRGAYEQYF. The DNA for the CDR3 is TGTGCCAGCAGTTACAACAGGGGGGCCTACGAGCAGTACTTC.

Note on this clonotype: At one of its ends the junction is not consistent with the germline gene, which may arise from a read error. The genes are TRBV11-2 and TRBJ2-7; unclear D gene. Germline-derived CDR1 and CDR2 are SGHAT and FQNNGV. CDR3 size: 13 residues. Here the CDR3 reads CASSLEVSYEQYF. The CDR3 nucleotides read TGTGCTAGCAGCTTAGAAGTCTCCTACGAGCAGTACTTC.

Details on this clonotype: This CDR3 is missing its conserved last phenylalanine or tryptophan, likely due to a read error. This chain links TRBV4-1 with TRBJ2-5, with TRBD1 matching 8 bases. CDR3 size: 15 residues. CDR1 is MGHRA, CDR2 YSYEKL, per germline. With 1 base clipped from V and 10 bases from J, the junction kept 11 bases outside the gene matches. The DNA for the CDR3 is TGCGCCAGCAGCCAAGTCCAGGACAGGGCGTTGATCCAGTACTCC. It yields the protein CASSQVQDRALIQYS.

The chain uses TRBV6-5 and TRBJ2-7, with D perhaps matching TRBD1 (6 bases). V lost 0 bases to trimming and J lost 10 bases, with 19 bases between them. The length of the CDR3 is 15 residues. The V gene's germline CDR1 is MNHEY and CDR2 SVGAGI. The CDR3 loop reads CASSYSPGHTYGQYF. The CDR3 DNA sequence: TGTGCCAGCAGTTACTCGCCGGGACACACCTACGGACAGTACTTC.

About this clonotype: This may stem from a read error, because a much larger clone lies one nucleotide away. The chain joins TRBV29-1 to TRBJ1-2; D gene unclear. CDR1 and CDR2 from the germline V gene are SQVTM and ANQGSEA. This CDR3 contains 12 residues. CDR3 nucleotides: TGCAGAGTTGATAGCGGCCTCTATGGCTACACCTTC. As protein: CRVDSGLYGYTF.

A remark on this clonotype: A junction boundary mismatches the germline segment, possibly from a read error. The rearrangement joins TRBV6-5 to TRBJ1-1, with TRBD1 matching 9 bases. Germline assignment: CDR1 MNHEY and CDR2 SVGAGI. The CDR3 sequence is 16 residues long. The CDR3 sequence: CASALEGQGRYTEASF. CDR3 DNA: TGCGCCAGCGCTCTGGAAGGACAGGGGCGCTACACTGAAGCTTCCTTT.